The 8 T cell receptor beta chains listed next were all sequenced from one sample in a study of vaccination effects on CD4 cells after COVID-19. What these receptors recognize is not known. Using immunoSEQ multiplex PCR, the repertoire was profiled, and TCRdb retains in-frame clones only, with some absent. The sample includes 30,000 or so clones, roughly 74% of them seen just once. The culture ran for less than 12 days, and then CD4+ T cells were isolated. Each participant was given two doses of one vaccine (BNT162b2 or mRNA-1273). The sample consisted of CD4+ T cells from PBMCs cultured without peptide, taken after COVID-19 vaccination. These receptors all stem from a human donor who received a COVID-19 vaccine.

This rearrangement joins TRBV20-1 to TRBJ1-5; no clear D. This CDR3 contains 14 residues. The germline CDR1 and CDR2 sequences are DFQATT and SNEGSKA (reference sequence). Trimming took 3 bases from V and 3 from J, leaving 12 bases between them. CDR3 protein: CSASIGRTNQPQHF. The CDR3, as DNA: TGCAGTGCTAGTATTGGGAGGACCAATCAGCCCCAGCATTTT.

The chain couples TRBV6-1 to TRBJ2-7, with TRBD1 matching 7 bases. The CDR3 length is 15 residues. Trimming removed 3 bases from V and 2 bases from J; junction bases left unmatched: 7. The germline gives CDR1 MNHNS, CDR2 SASEGT. The CDR3 loop reads CASSETGTATYEQYF. CDR3 nucleotide sequence: TGTGCCAGCAGTGAGACCGGGACAGCAACCTACGAGCAGTACTTC.

The rearrangement links TRBV5-1 to TRBJ2-1, with TRBD2 as a possible D gene (5 bases). The CDR3 sequence is 16 residues long. V lost 2 bases and J lost 3, with 15 bases in between. Germline V gene sequence: CDR1 SGHRS, CDR2 YFSETQ. CDR3 sequence (DNA): TGCGCCAGCAGCTTACGGGCAGCGGCTTTCTACAATGAGCAGTTCTTC. This encodes CASSLRAAAFYNEQFF.

The chain carries TRBV4-1 and TRBJ2-3; D gene uncertain. Germline-derived CDR1 and CDR2 are MGHRA and YSYEKL. CDR3 size: 12 residues. V was clipped by 2 bases and J by 6 bases, with 6 bases between them. The chain's CDR3 is CASSQSMDTQYF. CDR3 bases: TGCGCCAGCAGCCAAAGCATGGATACGCAGTATTTT.

The CDR3 coding sequence is TGTGCCAACCAAGCGGGGGGGGGATCAAATGAGCAGTTCTTC. This sequence encodes CANQAGGGSNEQFF. The chain uses TRBV6-5 and TRBJ2-1; 10 positions match TRBD2. Germline-derived CDR1 and CDR2 are MNHEY and SVGAGI. This CDR3 comprises 14 residues. After removal of 10 bases from V and 7 bases from J, the junction contained 10 bases not matched to a gene.

Written as DNA, the CDR3 is TGTGCCTGGAGTGTACCACGACAGCCCCAGCATTTT. Its translation is CAWSVPRQPQHF. This chain uses TRBV30 with TRBJ1-5; D gene uncertain. The CDR3 runs to 12 residues. CDR1 and CDR2 from the germline V gene are GTSNPN and SVGIG (reference sequence). Trimming stripped 0 bases from V and 7 bases from J, with 7 bases between.

This CDR3 is CASSRTIGTGVYEQYF. The CDR3 DNA reads TGTGCCAGCAGCCGGACTATAGGGACAGGGGTGTACGAGCAGTACTTC. The chain couples TRBV9 to TRBJ2-7, with 10 bases that match TRBD1. The CDR3 has 16 residues. Unmatched junction bases numbered 11, after V lost 4 bases and J lost 4 bases. Germline-derived CDR1 and CDR2 are SGDLS and YYNGEE.

The chain has TRBV19 and TRBJ2-3, with a possible D match to TRBD1 (6 bases). Trimming removed 10 bases at V and 0 bases at J, with 17 bases between. Germline loops: CDR1 LNHDA, CDR2 SQIVND (reference sequence). The CDR3 runs 15 residues. The CDR3 region has the DNA TGTGCCACCGTACCCAACAGGGTAAGCACAGATACGCAGTATTTT. Protein product: CATVPNRVSTDTQYF.